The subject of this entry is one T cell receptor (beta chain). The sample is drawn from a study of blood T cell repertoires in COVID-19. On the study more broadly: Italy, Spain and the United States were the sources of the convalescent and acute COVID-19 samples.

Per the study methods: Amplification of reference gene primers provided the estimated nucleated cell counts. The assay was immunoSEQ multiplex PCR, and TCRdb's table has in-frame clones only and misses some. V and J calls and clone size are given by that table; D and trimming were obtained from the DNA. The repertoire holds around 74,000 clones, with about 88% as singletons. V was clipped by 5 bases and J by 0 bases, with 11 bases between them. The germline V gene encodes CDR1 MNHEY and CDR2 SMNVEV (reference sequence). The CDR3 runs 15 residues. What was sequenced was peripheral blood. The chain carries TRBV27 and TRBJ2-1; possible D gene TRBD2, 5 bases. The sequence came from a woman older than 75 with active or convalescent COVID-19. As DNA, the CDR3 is TGTGCCAGCAGTCCCCGTGGGAGCTCCTACAATGAGCAGTTCTTC. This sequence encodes CASSPRGSSYNEQFF.